This T cell receptor (beta chain) was sequenced in a study of cytomegalovirus exposure and HLA in healthy donors. The assay was immunoSEQ multiplex PCR, and TCRdb's table has in-frame clones only and misses some. The sample shows about 100,000 clones, nearly 97% of them seen only once. The study drew the donors from its roughly 110-subject validation cohort, separate from the approximately 700-subject first cohort. This CDR3 region has 14 residues. V was cut by 0 bases and J by 3 bases, with 7 bases left in between. CDR1 and CDR2 from the germline V gene are SGHRS and YFSETQ. The chain employs TRBV5-1 and TRBJ1-5; no definite D call. This sequence was found in a young woman in good health and CMV-seronegative. The sequenced material came from PBMCs. The CDR3 loop is CASSLGRDNQPQHF. The DNA for the CDR3 is TGCGCCAGCAGCTTGGGGAGGGACAATCAGCCCCAGCATTTT. The full variable domain, its missing parts supplied by reference TRBV5-1 and TRBJ1-5, is KAGVTQTPRYLIKTRGQQVTLSCSPISGHRSVSWYQQTPGQGLQFLFEYFSETQRNKGNFPGRFSGRQFSNSRSEMNVSTLELGDSALYLCASSLGRDNQPQHFGDGTRLSIL.